Listed below are T cell receptor beta chains from one sample, sequenced in a study of blood T cell repertoires in COVID-19. Data came from immunoSEQ multiplex PCR; TCRdb stores just in-frame clones and leaves some out. The data hold around 99,000 clones, with around 92% observed a single time. The sample was peripheral blood. The receptor set was obtained from a middle-aged man with active or convalescent COVID-19. The CDR3 runs from the conserved cysteine through the conserved F or W. Each record gives: D gene, clone size, V gene, J gene, CDR3 protein, CDR3 DNA. The D gene is left open where the match is weak. Part of the rows lack a size; the others show once, few, many or a class for expanded clones.

.	.	TRBV11-2	TRBJ2-1	CASSLQGAGYNEQFF	TGTGCCAGCAGCTTACAAGGGGCTGGTTACAATGAGCAGTTCTTC
.	.	TRBV5-4	TRBJ1-6	CASSPDTDYNSPLHF	TGTGCCAGCAGCCCTGATACAGACTATAATTCACCCCTCCACTTT
TRBD1	.	TRBV9	TRBJ1-4	CASRTGVATNEKLFF	TGTGCCAGCAGAACAGGGGTCGCAACTAATGAAAAACTGTTTTTT
.	.	TRBV21-1	TRBJ2-1	CASSKNRLPEQFF	TGTGCCAGCAGCAAAAATAGACTACCGGAGCAGTTCTTC
.	.	TRBV7-2	TRBJ1-2	CASSLGHRLQRGYTF	TGTGCCAGCAGCTTAGGGCACAGGCTGCAAAGAGGCTACACCTTC
.	.	TRBV28	TRBJ1-2	CASSLSRRGHYGYTF	TGTGCCAGCAGTTTATCCAGGCGGGGACACTATGGCTACACCTTC
.	.	TRBV7-2	TRBJ1-2	CASSLALGGVRDYGYTF	TGTGCCAGCAGCTTAGCGCTAGGGGGGGTGAGGGACTATGGCTACACCTTC
TRBD1	.	TRBV6-1	TRBJ1-6	CASSGLIRGVNSPLHF	TGTGCCAGCAGTGGACTGATCAGGGGGGTAAATTCACCCCTCCACTTT
.	.	TRBV6-1	TRBJ1-2	CASTPGVDGYTF	TGTGCCAGCACCCCAGGGGTGGATGGCTACACCTTC
TRBD1	.	TRBV18	TRBJ2-2	CASSLRTGGDGGELFF	TGTGCCAGCTCACTCCGAACAGGGGGCGATGGCGGGGAGCTGTTTTTT
.	.	TRBV28	TRBJ2-3	CASGAGTDTQYF	TGTGCCAGCGGGGCGGGCACAGATACGCAGTATTTT
.	.	TRBV5-6	TRBJ1-3	CASSLLDKNSGNTIYF	TGTGCCAGCAGCTTGCTCGACAAGAACTCTGGAAACACCATATATTTT
TRBD1	.	TRBV7-3	TRBJ2-1	CASSRQGTDNEQFF	TGTGCCAGCAGCCGACAGGGGACTGACAATGAGCAGTTCTTC
TRBD1	.	TRBV18	TRBJ1-1	CASSYKQGGTEAFF	TGTGCCAGCTCTTACAAACAGGGGGGCACTGAAGCTTTCTTT
TRBD1	.	TRBV27	TRBJ1-1	CASSLGDRAFSREAFF	TGTGCCAGCAGTCTAGGGGACAGGGCGTTTTCCCGTGAAGCTTTCTTT
.	.	TRBV28	TRBJ1-3	CASGSHDTIYF	TGTGCCAGCGGGAGCCATGACACCATATATTTT
.	.	TRBV11-3	TRBJ2-1	CASSPGDGGWAAYNEQFF	TGTGCCAGCAGCCCAGGTGATGGCGGGTGGGCCGCCTACAATGAGCAGTTCTTC
.	.	TRBV5-4	TRBJ2-3	CASSLPGVGTDTQYF	TGTGCCAGCAGCTTGCCAGGGGTGGGGACAGATACGCAGTATTTT
TRBD1	.	TRBV5-1	TRBJ2-7	CASSLGGPYEQYF	TGCGCCAGCAGCCTAGGGGGCCCCTACGAGCAGTACTTC
.	few	TRBV4-1	TRBJ2-2	CASTRFGESGELFF	TGCGCCAGCACAAGGTTTGGGGAGAGCGGGGAGCTGTTTTTT
.	.	TRBV9	TRBJ2-7	CASSPPSHEQYF	TGTGCCAGCTCACCCCCAAGCCACGAGCAGTACTTC
TRBD2	.	TRBV5-1	TRBJ2-1	CASSLRGTSGNNEQFF	TGCGCCAGCAGCTTGCGGGGGACTAGCGGGAACAATGAGCAGTTCTTC
.	once	TRBV5-1	TRBJ2-5	CASSFSTGETQYF	TGCGCCAGCAGCTTTTCAACGGGAGAGACCCAGTACTTC
TRBD1	.	TRBV6-2/TRBV6-3	TRBJ1-1	CASSRRQGATMNTEAFF	TGTGCCAGCAGTCGCCGACAGGGGGCGACCATGAACACTGAAGCTTTCTTT
.	.	TRBV11-2	TRBJ2-2	CASSLEQTLTGELFF	TGTGCCAGCAGCTTAGAACAAACGCTCACCGGGGAGCTGTTTTTT
TRBD1	.	TRBV27	TRBJ1-4	CASSLGKGQVGGNEKLFF	TGTGCCAGCAGTCTAGGAAAAGGACAGGTTGGGGGTAATGAAAAACTGTTTTTT
.	.	TRBV19	TRBJ2-2	CASSITANTGELFF	TGTGCCAGTAGTATCACTGCGAACACCGGGGAGCTGTTTTTT
.	.	TRBV9	TRBJ2-5	CASSVGQVQETQYF	TGTGCCAGCAGCGTAGGCCAGGTCCAAGAGACCCAGTACTTC
.	.	TRBV19	TRBJ2-7	CASSMIGSSYEQYF	TGTGCCAGTAGTATGATCGGGAGCTCCTACGAGCAGTACTTC
.	.	TRBV12-5	TRBJ1-2	CASGLQGNYGYTF	TGTGCTAGTGGTCTCCAGGGGAACTATGGCTACACCTTC
.	.	TRBV28	TRBJ2-7	CASSSPYPGYYYEQYF	TGTGCCAGCAGTTCCCCGTATCCAGGGTATTACTACGAGCAGTACTTC